These 14 T cell receptor beta chains were all obtained from the same sample, sequenced in a study of T cell changes during pregnancy in multiple sclerosis. Clones were read by immunoSEQ multiplex PCR, and TCRdb kept only the in-frame ones, dropping some. Of some 22,000 clones detected, about 90% appear once; the ten largest clones hold about 8.4%. This material consisted of CD8+ T cells from peripheral blood mononuclear cells, taken after pregnancy. The receptors derive from a female donor with multiple sclerosis, enrolled in a pregnancy study.

This clone occurred a few times. V and J are TRBV9 and TRBJ2-1; D is perhaps TRBD2 (6 bases). This CDR3 has 15 amino acids. Trimming pared 0 bases from V and 4 bases from J, leaving 11 bases between. Germline loops: CDR1 SGDLS, CDR2 YYNGEE. CDR3 residues: CASSVDPGEYNEQFF. Here the CDR3 DNA reads TGTGCCAGCAGCGTAGATCCGGGAGAGTACAATGAGCAGTTCTTC.

The chain links TRBV12-2 to TRBJ2-7; the table's D gene call, TRBD1, was not cross checked with the DNA. TRBV12-2 corresponds to a pseudogene. The CDR3 runs to 16 residues. Written as DNA, the CDR3 is TGTGCAAGTCGCTTAGGTCCCTCAGGTTTTTTTTACGAGCAGTACTTC. Amino acids: CASRLGPSGFFYEQYF.

The rearrangement joins TRBV5-6 to TRBJ2-5; possibly TRBD2 for D (6 bases). Deletions cut 4 bases from V and 1 base from J, with 14 bases between. The CDR3 loop spans 15 amino acids. CDR1 is SGHDT, CDR2 YYEEEE, per germline. DNA of the CDR3: TGTGCCAGCAGCCCCGACCGGGACTCCCAAGAGACCCAGTACTTC. Translated, it gives CASSPDRDSQETQYF.

The chain couples TRBV11-3 to TRBJ2-1, with D possibly TRBD2 on 6 matching bases. Germline V gene data show CDR1 as SGHNT and CDR2 as YENEEA. The CDR3 contains 17 residues. V was trimmed by 0 bases and J by 7 bases, leaving 19 bases between them. The CDR3: CASSLDRMVGGENEQFF. The CDR3 DNA reads TGTGCCAGCAGCTTAGATCGAATGGTGGGAGGAGAGAATGAGCAGTTCTTC.

The chain employs TRBV18 and TRBJ2-5; tentatively, D is TRBD2 (6 bases). The V and J ends lost 2 bases and 5 bases respectively, with 15 bases between them. Looked up from germline, CDR1 is KGHSH and CDR2 is LQKENI. This CDR3 is built from 15 residues. The CDR3 is CASSPGTSGRETQYF. The CDR3 coding sequence is TGTGCCAGCTCACCAGGTACAAGCGGGCGGGAGACCCAGTACTTC.

This chain uses TRBV10-1 with TRBJ2-5, with 8 bases aligning to TRBD2. The V gene's germline CDR1 is WNHNN and CDR2 SYGVQD (reference sequence). The CDR3 is 14 amino acids. The V and J ends lost 6 bases and 5 bases, in that order; junction bases with no gene match: 8. The CDR3 loop is CASSTSGRRETQYF. In DNA form, the CDR3 reads TGCGCCAGCAGCACTAGCGGTAGACGGGAGACCCAGTACTTC.

The CDR3 loop is CASSLGENEQFF. The CDR3 bases are TGTGCCAGCAGCTTGGGAGAAAATGAGCAGTTCTTC. V and J are TRBV13 and TRBJ2-1; possible D gene TRBD2, 5 bases. Trimming removed 3 bases from V and 7 bases from J, with 7 bases in between. Germline CDR1 reads PRHDT; CDR2 reads FYEKMQ (reference sequence). The CDR3 covers 12 residues.

The chain uses TRBV11-2 and TRBJ2-1; D perhaps matches TRBD2 (5 bases). The CDR3 has 12 amino acids. Germline CDR1 SGHAT, CDR2 FQNNGV. V gave up 6 bases and J gave up 9 bases, with 12 bases separating them. The CDR3 sequence is CASSQGAGEQFF. The CDR3 bases are TGTGCCAGCAGTCAAGGCGCGGGTGAGCAGTTCTTC.

V gene TRBV7-6 combines with J gene TRBJ2-7; TRBD1 matches at 7 bases. This CDR3 is built from 15 residues. The V and J ends lost 5 bases and 1 base, in that order; junction bases with no gene match: 8. CDR1 is SGHVS, CDR2 FNYEAQ, per germline. For the CDR3, the DNA is TGTGCCAGCAGCCCCACGGCAGGGGGATCCTACGAGCAGTACTTC. Its translation is CASSPTAGGSYEQYF.

The chain recombines TRBV27 with TRBJ2-5; D remains ambiguous. The CDR3 extends over 11 amino acids. The germline V gene has CDR1 MNHEY and CDR2 SMNVEV (reference sequence). Deletions cut 5 bases from V and 5 bases from J, with 6 bases between. The CDR3 sequence: CASSPGETQYF. CDR3 bases: TGTGCCAGCAGTCCAGGTGAGACCCAGTACTTC.

The chain carries TRBV27 and TRBJ2-7, with 11 bases that match TRBD2. The CDR3 has 14 residues. The junction had 4 bases not matched to a gene; V was cut back by 6 bases and J by 3 bases. Germline V lookup: CDR1 MNHEY, CDR2 SMNVEV (reference sequence). CDR3 DNA: TGTGCCAGCAGACCAACTAGCGGGGGCTACGAGCAGTACTTC. Translation gives CASRPTSGGYEQYF.

CDR3 sequence reads: CASRGTSGDQETQYF. DNA for the CDR3: TGTGCCAGCAGAGGGACTAGCGGGGACCAAGAGACCCAGTACTTC. The J gene is TRBJ2-5, the V gene TRBV2, with TRBD2 matching over 13 bases. The CDR3 contains 15 residues. Per germline, CDR1 SNHLY and CDR2 FYNNEI. V lost 6 bases to trimming and J lost 0 bases; unmatched junction nucleotides: 1.

The rearrangement links TRBV10-3 to TRBJ1-4; TRBD1 matches at 7 bases. Germline CDR1 reads ENHRY; CDR2 reads SYGVKD. The junction had 21 bases not matched to a gene; V was cut back by 0 bases and J by 14 bases. The CDR3 totals 18 residues. The CDR3 here is CAISESGRDSPLRARLFF. CDR3 sequence (DNA): TGTGCCATCAGTGAGTCAGGAAGGGACAGTCCCTTGCGTGCGCGGCTGTTTTTT.

The chain has TRBV13 and TRBJ2-7; 7 nucleotides match TRBD1. The CDR3 has 15 amino acids. The ends lost 4 bases at V and 5 bases at J; junction bases unmatched: 11. The germline gives CDR1 PRHDT, CDR2 FYEKMQ (reference sequence). CDR3 bases: TGTGCCAGCAGCTCTTCCGGGACAGTAAAAAACGAGCAGTACTTC. Amino acid sequence: CASSSSGTVKNEQYF.